This record looks at one TCR beta chain sequence and its context. The antigen it recognizes is unknown. Base qualities are not provided; no much larger clone lies one nucleotide away. The cohort was made up of under 800 healthy bone marrow donors. All cohort members were sampled while nominally healthy, although unrecorded immune exposures were likely present. The donor tested CMV seropositive, placing the donor among the 289 seropositive members of the cohort. Every donor gave a peripheral blood sample, and the peripheral blood mononuclear cells from that sample were used for TCR beta sequencing. Genomic DNA was extracted from the blood cell samples with the Qiagen DNeasy Blood Extraction Kit. Counted from cysteine to phenylalanine, this CDR3 has 14 amino acids. Here the CDR3 DNA is all that survives: 42 bases in frame from base 1. The germline V end is reduced by 5 bases and the J end by 2 bases; junction bases left unmatched: 4. Based on the germline V gene (reference sequence), the CDR1 and CDR2 sequences are SEHNR and FQNEAQ.

Library preparation employed the immunoSEQ multiplex PCR assay. The multiplex PCR relied on a mix of 60 forward primers for TCR Vbeta segments and 13 reverse primers for TCR Jbeta segments. A multiplex PCR assay on genomic DNA amplified the CDR3 region of rearranged TCR beta genes. Amplified TCR beta libraries were sequenced as 87-base-pair reads on the Illumina HiSeq System. Turning to the authors' computational methods: A later analysis counted tens of millions of unique TCR beta chains across the 650 to 700 repertoires, and 10 million to 12 million of these chains were shared by at least two donors. Raw reads were error-corrected and collapsed into unique sequences with a nearest-neighbor algorithm that merged closely related sequences to remove PCR and sequencing errors. V, D and J gene segments were assigned by aligning CDR3 sequences to IMGT reference sequences. Each retained sequence needed at least a six-nucleotide match to both a V gene segment and a J gene segment. Rearrangements were classified as productive when the CDR3 lacked stop codons and remained in frame with V and J, and all other rearrangements were classified as non-productive. CDR3 was defined by IMGT convention, running from the second conserved V-encoded cysteine to the conserved J-encoded phenylalanine. In an earlier analysis of more than 550 of the donors, sequences lacking an unambiguous match to a single V gene segment were excluded. An earlier analysis of 550 to 650 of the donors classified V segments as functional when productive rearrangements were above 56.7% and as segregating when the standard deviation between donors was above 5%. A statistical classification framework was built for diagnosing cytomegalovirus status from the catalog of TCR beta chain sequences. In a later analysis, TCR nucleotide sequences were compared against IMGT/GENE-DB human TR gene sequences so that V and J genes could be assigned. A later analysis assigned CDR3 sequences and most-parsimonious VDJ recombination scenarios with the TCRdist pipeline. In a later analysis, every TCR beta chain was defined by the combination of its CDR3 amino acid sequence and its V-gene family, and reads without a unique V-gene family were dropped. A later analysis removed several hundred highly shared, low-generation-probability nucleotide sequences to deal with suspected cross-contamination and a sequencing artifact. For each public chain, a later analysis derived a clonal expansion index from normalized ranks of inferred template counts within each repertoire. In a later analysis, generation probabilities were computed with a VDJ recombination model fitted to out-of-frame rearrangements, and the resulting probabilities were checked against IGoR. Hypergeometric tests were used in a later analysis to score TCR-TCR, TCR-HLA and TCR-CMV co-occurrence, with a repertoire-size bias correction applied to the TCR pairs. False discovery rates were estimated in a later analysis by permuting HLA or CMV assignments 20 times. In a later analysis, co-occurring TCRs were grouped using DBSCAN, and TCRdist sequence similarity was added for clustering within HLA-allele-positive subsets. Repertoires with fewer than 30,000 or more than 120,000 public chains, plus five repertoires with anomalous nucleotide sharing, were excluded from co-occurrence clustering. TCRdb stores this immuneACCESS table with in-frame sequences only. Part of the clones is absent; in the studies checked, under half of the shortfall reflects unresolved V genes, and no reason is known for the rest. From that table come the V and J calls and clone size; the DNA was used to work out D and trimming. The sample records 100,000 to 130,000 clones, more than 75% of which are singletons. The ten most abundant clones make up 2% to 3% of the sample.

The sample belongs to a study of cytomegalovirus exposure and HLA in healthy donors (dated by TCRdb to about 2017). About the investigation overall: According to an earlier analysis of a few hundred of the donors, about 170 million T cells yielded 117 million unique TCR beta sequences and 250 to 350 Gb of sequence data. A later analysis re-examined previously published TCR beta repertoires from 610 or so donors and added high-resolution HLA genotyping to investigate patterns of TCR occurrence. The study aimed to test whether signatures of past pathogen exposure could be identified by cataloging public T cell receptors. An early release that covered more than 550 HLA-typed donors contained around 330 gigabases of sequencing data and tens of millions of unique TCR sequences. In addition to the first cohort of 650 to 800 subjects, a separate validation cohort of about 120 different subjects was used. Donor age, sex, ethnicity and CMV serostatus were collected together with the repertoire data. HLA typing covered class I and class II loci at four-digit resolution. In a later genetic analysis, genome-wide SNP genotypes for about 55% of the roughly 700 donors were used, and that subset was treated as a discovery cohort. Among some 410 genotyped donors of the cohort, an average of around 240,000 unique TCR beta nucleotide sequences were sequenced per donor, 15% to 20% of them non-productive. To decide whether each TCR beta V gene segment behaved as functional or pseudogenic, an earlier analysis of approximately 590 of the donors relied on high-throughput TCR beta sequencing. Every discovery cohort repertoire had been produced on one sequencing platform. Among the roughly 400 genotyped donors, approximately 76% belonged to the genetic ancestry cluster associated with self-reported Caucasian donors. To predict cytomegalovirus infection status, the study brought together high-throughput TCR immunosequencing, statistical association of individual TCRs with disease status, and machine learning. The later analysis used no new phenotypic data to find candidate immune exposures, relying instead on TCR beta sequences and their occurrence across donors. The study profiled the T cell repertoires of around 700 subjects by immunosequencing and related them to cytomegalovirus serostatus. A few DR-DQ haplotypes were handled as single units for association and clustering because linkage in the cohort was strong. The number of donors typed differed by locus, with 629-630 for A, B, C, DRB1 and DQB1, approximately 500 for DQA1, over 600 for DPA1, and under 490 for DPB1.

Overall study outcomes, separate from this receptor: CMV serostatus was the only immune exposure information available for the cohort. The cohort was sequenced for TCR beta chains only, and without alpha or paired-chain data the features that could be detected were limited. According to the authors, the approach could potentially be generalized to other disease states and immunological phenotypes. Correlated functional status among segregating V segments might be attributable to linkage disequilibrium, but an unknown experimental factor could not be ruled out. In a later analysis, TCR association rates were found to vary across HLA loci, with the most associated TCRs seen for DRB1 alleles and the fewest for HLA-C alleles. In vitro tests confirmed that a few of the cytomegalovirus-associated TCR beta chains recognize cytomegalovirus antigens. A further reported finding was that TCR beta sequences accurately predicted the HLA-A and HLA-B alleles for most subjects in the first cohort. In a later genetic analysis, fewer N-insertions in productive TCRs were reported among donors in an Asian-associated ancestry cluster than the approximately 630-donor mean. The 87-base-pair reads could not distinguish some IMGT-functional V segments, including TRBV6-2 and TRBV6-3, so those segments were excluded. Most TCR sequences were seen in very few donors, while some public TCRs were found in many individuals. Because HLA typing was unavailable for some donors at each locus, only the typed subset was used in association tests. The classifier was reported to diagnose cytomegalovirus status with high specificity and sensitivity in both the original cohort and the validation cohort. A total of about 180 TCR beta chains were listed by the study as associated with cytomegalovirus. Roughly uniform sequencing depth across donors was assumed in presence/absence analyses, although this assumption may not hold. In a later analysis, HLA-associated TCR beta chains showed more clonal expansion and lower generation probabilities than non-associated chains that were equally common. When HLA alleles, especially DR and DQ, strongly co-occurred, attributing TCR associations to individual alleles was difficult. An earlier analysis of approximately 570 of the donors showed that most TCR beta V segments appeared in productive rearrangements either about 87% or about 30% of the time, which broadly matched IMGT annotations. According to a later analysis, parvovirus B19, influenza, CMV and Epstein-Barr virus appeared linked to several top co-occurrence clusters. A cluster of highly shared sequence variants was judged likely to represent a technical artifact of the sequencing pipeline. According to a later analysis, most CMV-associated TCR beta chains appeared to be HLA-restricted, and the HLA associations seemed to be driven largely by CMV exposure. Specific HLA alleles were associated with 16,951 TCR beta sequences at a false discovery rate of 0.05 in a later analysis. A later genetic analysis associated a missense DCLRE1C variant with V-gene and J-gene trimming of TCR beta chains, and an independent cohort replicated the association. Because counts were too low, seventeen rarely observed V segments, including chromosome 9 orphons, were excluded from the earlier analysis of 587 of the donors.

The rearrangement joined TRBV7-9 to TRBJ2-5, with 8 bases aligning to TRBD1. Material for sequencing was PBMCs. The origin of this receptor is a man between 25 and 39 years old in good health and CMV-seropositive. The CDR3 protein is CASSAGQVQETQYF. The nucleotide sequence is given as TGTGCCAGCAGCGCGGGACAGGTACAAGAGACCCAGTACTTC.